These 27 T cell receptor beta chains share one sample of origin, sequenced in a study of cytomegalovirus exposure and HLA in healthy donors. 60 Vbeta and 13 Jbeta primers were used in PCR. The assay was immunoSEQ multiplex PCR, and TCRdb's table has in-frame clones only and misses some. The data contain around 120,000 clones, 80% of them singletons. The source material was PBMCs. The origin of the receptors is a female donor in good health and CMV-seropositive.

The CDR3 sequence: CASSPRGQGINTEAFF. In nucleotides, the CDR3 is TGTGCCAGCAGCCCGAGAGGCCAAGGTATAAACACTGAAGCTTTCTTT. The rearrangement uses TRBV9 and TRBJ1-1; unclear D gene. The length of the CDR3 is 16 residues. Trimming cost V 4 bases and J 2 bases, with 18 bases left between them. Germline assignment: CDR1 SGDLS and CDR2 YYNGEE.

The V and J genes are TRBV19 and TRBJ1-5; 10 bases align to TRBD1. Trimming cost V 6 bases and J 2 bases; bases outside gene matches: 7. The CDR3 has 16 residues. Germline-derived CDR1 and CDR2 are LNHDA and SQIVND (reference sequence). The CDR3 region is CASSPGQGLGNQPQHF. The CDR3 DNA is TGTGCCAGTAGCCCGGGACAGGGGTTGGGCAATCAGCCCCAGCATTTT.

The chain combines TRBV6-5 with TRBJ1-6; D call uncertain. Between the trimmed V and J ends, which lost 4 bases and 0 bases, there was a span of 10 bases. The germline V gene has CDR1 MNHEY and CDR2 SVGAGI. This CDR3 has 16 residues. The CDR3, as DNA: TGTGCCAGCAGTTCCCTAAAGAGCTCCTATAATTCACCCCTCCACTTT. This gives the protein CASSSLKSSYNSPLHF.

In this sample, this clone turned up once. The rearrangement links TRBV28 to TRBJ1-2; unclear D gene. The germline V gene has CDR1 MDHEN and CDR2 SYDVKM. V was trimmed by 5 bases and J by 4 bases, leaving 17 bases between them. The CDR3 contains 15 residues. Here the CDR3 reads CASSSTVAPVYGYTF. The CDR3 coding sequence is TGTGCCAGCAGTAGTACAGTTGCCCCAGTCTATGGCTACACCTTC.

In its sample, this clone was seen once. The CDR3 DNA sequence: TGTGCCAGCACGGCCGGCGGGATGAACACTGAAGCTTTCTTT. Translated: CASTAGGMNTEAFF. The chain recombines TRBV6-6 with TRBJ1-1; no definite D call. CDR1 is MNHNY, CDR2 SVGAGI, per germline (reference sequence). V gave up 7 bases and J gave up 0 bases, with 12 bases separating them. This CDR3 region has 14 residues.

The rearrangement uses TRBV14 and TRBJ1-1, with D hard to call. This CDR3 is 13 amino acids long. Deletions cut 1 base from V and 4 bases from J, with 7 bases between. Germline values: CDR1 SGHDN, CDR2 FVKESK. CDR3 nucleotides: TGTGCCAGCAGCCAAGGTGTGAGCACTGAAGCTTTCTTT. This translates into CASSQGVSTEAFF.

This clone has just a few counts. This chain joins TRBV4-2 and TRBJ1-2, with TRBD1 as a possible D gene (5 bases). CDR1 is LGHNA, CDR2 YNFKEQ, per germline. The CDR3 consists of 16 residues. V was trimmed by 0 bases and J by 3 bases, leaving 14 bases between them. CDR3 DNA sequence: TGTGCCAGCAGCCAAGAGGCGGGACCCAGGGACTATGGCTACACCTTC. Residues: CASSQEAGPRDYGYTF.

The V gene is TRBV6-5, the J gene TRBJ1-2; D remains ambiguous. The CDR3 has 14 amino acids. The germline CDR1 and CDR2 sequences are MNHEY and SVGAGI. Trimming cost V 5 bases and J 4 bases, with 14 bases left between them. CDR3 DNA: TGTGCCAGCAGTCCAGATGCCTTAAGCTATGGCTACACCTTC. Residues: CASSPDALSYGYTF.

This chain links TRBV7-3 with TRBJ2-3; no firm D call. Between the trimmed V and J ends, which lost 5 bases and 10 bases, there was a span of 16 bases. This CDR3 is built from 13 residues. Germline-derived CDR1 and CDR2 are SGHTA and FQGTGA. The CDR3 reads CASSPPNSFSQYF. The CDR3 nucleotides are TGTGCCAGCAGCCCGCCTAACTCGTTTTCGCAGTATTTT.

Only a few counts were recorded for this clone. The V gene is TRBV7-8, the J gene TRBJ1-3; D call uncertain. Germline V CDR1 and CDR2: SGHVS, FQNEAQ. Trimming left V 6 bases short and J 2 bases short, with 23 bases between. CDR3 length equals 18 residues. The CDR3 DNA follows: TGTGCCAGCAGTTCCGATCGCTGGCCAAGATACGCTGGAAACACCATATATTTT. Its translation: CASSSDRWPRYAGNTIYF.

The J gene is TRBJ1-2, the V gene TRBV18, with 7 bases matching TRBD1. Germline values: CDR1 KGHSH, CDR2 LQKENI. V shed 3 bases and J 6 bases; nucleotides not matched to a gene: 4. CDR3 length: 13 amino acids. CDR3 region: CASSPVGGDGYTF. CDR3 nucleotides: TGTGCCAGCTCACCCGTAGGGGGCGATGGCTACACCTTC.

The J gene is TRBJ2-5, the V gene TRBV7-9; D is perhaps TRBD1 (5 bases). V gave up 1 base and J gave up 4 bases, with 10 bases separating them. The CDR3 is 14 residues long. Germline assignment: CDR1 SEHNR and CDR2 FQNEAQ (reference sequence). CDR3 coding DNA: TGTGCCAGCAGCTTAGTTGGGGCCTCAGAGACCCAGTACTTC. Amino acid sequence: CASSLVGASETQYF.

This clone was counted a few times. The genes are TRBV11-2 and TRBJ1-5; weak D call: TRBD1 (5 bases). Germline V gives CDR1 SGHAT, CDR2 FQNNGV. V shed 1 base and J shed 6 bases, with 16 bases lying between them. The CDR3 loop spans 16 amino acids. The DNA for the CDR3 is TGTGCCAGCAGCTTAGGTAAAGGGGATGGCGGTCAGCCCCAGCATTTT. It translates to CASSLGKGDGGQPQHF.

The rearrangement links TRBV30 to TRBJ2-7; tentatively, D is TRBD1 (5 bases). V lost 2 bases, J lost 3 bases, and 17 bases lay in between. The CDR3 sequence is 15 residues long. Germline V gives CDR1 GTSNPN, CDR2 SVGIG (reference sequence). This CDR3 reads CAWSPDSYVGYEQYF. The CDR3 nucleotides are TGTGCCTGGAGTCCCGACAGCTACGTCGGCTACGAGCAGTACTTC. Full variable domain (missing parts from reference TRBV30 and TRBJ2-7): SQTIHQWPATLVQPVGSPLSLECTVEGTSNPNLYWYRQAAGRGLQLLFYSVGIGQISSEVPQNLSASRPQDRQFILSSKKLLLSDSGFYLCAWSPDSYVGYEQYFGPGTRLTVT.

This chain joins TRBV5-1 and TRBJ2-1; D is perhaps TRBD2 (7 bases). Germline lookup yields CDR1 SGHRS and CDR2 YFSETQ. Deletions cut 7 bases from V and 8 bases from J, with 19 bases between. This CDR3 has 14 residues. The chain's CDR3 is CASRTRGGFDEQFF. In DNA, the CDR3 is TGCGCCAGCCGCACGAGGGGGGGGTTCGATGAGCAGTTCTTC.

The chain joins TRBV5-1 to TRBJ1-1; a weak D match, TRBD1 (5 bases). The CDR3 runs 16 residues. Trimming shortened V by 4 bases and J by 3 bases, and 19 bases separated the two germline ends. Germline V CDR1 and CDR2: SGHRS, YFSETQ. CDR3 nucleotide sequence: TGCGCCAGCAGCCGCCTTCAGGTGGGGCAGGACACTGAAGCTTTCTTT. Translated: CASSRLQVGQDTEAFF. Variable domain in full (rest from reference TRBV5-1 and TRBJ1-1): KAGVTQTPRYLIKTRGQQVTLSCSPISGHRSVSWYQQTPGQGLQFLFEYFSETQRNKGNFPGRFSGRQFSNSRSEMNVSTLELGDSALYLCASSRLQVGQDTEAFFGQGTRLTVV.

The V gene is TRBV7-2, the J gene TRBJ1-3, with 9 bases fitting TRBD1. The CDR3 length is 13 residues. Per the germline V gene, CDR1 is SGHTA and CDR2 is FQGNSA. The V gene end was trimmed by 6 bases and the J gene end by 3 bases; junction bases not matched to a gene: 0. Written as DNA, the CDR3 is TGTGCCAGCAGGACAGGGGGTGGAAACACCATATATTTT. Translating gives CASRTGGGNTIYF.

This chain connects TRBV27 to TRBJ1-2; 12 nucleotides match TRBD1. This CDR3 is 17 amino acids long. V trimming: 3 bases; J trimming: 4 bases; junction bases outside the gene matches: 9. Germline V gene data show CDR1 as MNHEY and CDR2 as SMNVEV (reference sequence). CDR3 nucleotide sequence: TGTGCCAGCAGTTTTGTGGGACAGGGGGCCAACTTCTATGGCTACACCTTC. Its protein is CASSFVGQGANFYGYTF.

CDR3: CASSFPPTDSDGYTF. CDR3 coding DNA: TGTGCCAGCAGTTTTCCTCCAACGGACAGCGATGGCTACACCTTC. The chain has TRBV27 and TRBJ1-2; perhaps TRBD1 as D (6 bases). The CDR3 covers 15 residues. Between the trimmed V and J ends, which lost 3 bases and 6 bases, there was a span of 17 bases. Germline V gene sequence: CDR1 MNHEY, CDR2 SMNVEV (reference sequence).

J is TRBJ1-1 and V is TRBV27, with 10 nucleotides matching TRBD1. CDR1 MNHEY and CDR2 SMNVEV come from the germline V gene (reference sequence). V shed 4 bases, J shed 0 bases, and the junction held 8 bases outside the gene matches. The CDR3 sequence is 17 residues long. CDR3 sequence (DNA): TGTGCCAGCAGTTCACGAACCGGGACAGGGGTGAACACTGAAGCTTTCTTT. As protein: CASSSRTGTGVNTEAFF.

This clone was recorded once. The chain links TRBV10-2 to TRBJ2-7; 9 positions match TRBD1. CDR1 and CDR2 (germline): WSHSY, SAAADI. This CDR3 comprises 16 residues. Trimming at V came to 0 bases and at J to 2 bases, leaving 5 bases not matched to a gene. The CDR3 nucleotides are TGCGCCAGCAGTGAGTCCACGGGACAGGGAACCTACGAGCAGTACTTC. It codes for CASSESTGQGTYEQYF.

This chain links TRBV5-1 with TRBJ2-2; TRBD2 is a possible D gene (6 bases). The length of the CDR3 is 17 residues. Trimming took off 0 bases at V and 6 bases at J, with 18 bases between the two ends. Germline V gene lookup returns CDR1 SGHRS and CDR2 YFSETQ. The CDR3 DNA follows: TGCGCCAGCAGCTTGGCCAGAGCCAACATAGCGGCCGGGGAGCTGTTTTTT. It translates to CASSLARANIAAGELFF.

The chain carries TRBV6-5 and TRBJ2-1, with a weak D call TRBD1 (5 bases). Per the germline V gene, CDR1 is MNHEY and CDR2 is SVGAGI. V lost 1 base and J lost 3, with 13 bases in between. This CDR3 is built from 16 residues. The CDR3 spells CASSYLQGLGYNEQFF. The CDR3 DNA follows: TGTGCCAGCAGTTACTTGCAGGGATTGGGCTACAATGAGCAGTTCTTC.

This chain connects TRBV28 to TRBJ2-5; D possibly corresponds to TRBD2 (6 bases). Trimming took 8 bases from V and 3 from J, leaving 10 bases between them. The CDR3 sequence is 12 residues long. Germline CDR1 and CDR2: MDHEN and SYDVKM. CDR3 protein: CASHGGKETQYF. The CDR3, as DNA: TGTGCCAGCCATGGGGGGAAAGAGACCCAGTACTTC.

This chain uses TRBV7-9 with TRBJ1-1, with D unclear. V shed 1 base and J shed 5 bases, with 17 bases lying between them. Looked up from germline, CDR1 is SEHNR and CDR2 is FQNEAQ (reference sequence). This CDR3 has 16 residues. CDR3 nucleotide sequence: TGTGCCAGCAGCTTAGGCACCCTACGAGGGTATACTGAAGCTTTCTTT. It codes for CASSLGTLRGYTEAFF.

The rearrangement links TRBV28 to TRBJ1-2, with D possibly matching TRBD1 (5 bases). Germline V gene data show CDR1 as MDHEN and CDR2 as SYDVKM. The V end lost 2 bases, the J end lost 5 bases, and 9 bases lay between the germline ends. The CDR3 loop spans 13 amino acids. DNA of the CDR3: TGTGCCAGCAGTTTAACAGGCGTGTATGGCTACACCTTC. It encodes CASSLTGVYGYTF.

The chain joins TRBV7-3 to TRBJ1-2, with D possibly TRBD1 on 5 matching bases. The V and J ends lost 2 bases and 8 bases respectively, with 12 bases between them. CDR3 size: 13 residues. Per the germline V gene, CDR1 is SGHTA and CDR2 is FQGTGA. CDR3 DNA: TGTGCCAGCAGCTTAGTGGCAGGGCGGGGCTACACCTTC. The encoded protein is CASSLVAGRGYTF.